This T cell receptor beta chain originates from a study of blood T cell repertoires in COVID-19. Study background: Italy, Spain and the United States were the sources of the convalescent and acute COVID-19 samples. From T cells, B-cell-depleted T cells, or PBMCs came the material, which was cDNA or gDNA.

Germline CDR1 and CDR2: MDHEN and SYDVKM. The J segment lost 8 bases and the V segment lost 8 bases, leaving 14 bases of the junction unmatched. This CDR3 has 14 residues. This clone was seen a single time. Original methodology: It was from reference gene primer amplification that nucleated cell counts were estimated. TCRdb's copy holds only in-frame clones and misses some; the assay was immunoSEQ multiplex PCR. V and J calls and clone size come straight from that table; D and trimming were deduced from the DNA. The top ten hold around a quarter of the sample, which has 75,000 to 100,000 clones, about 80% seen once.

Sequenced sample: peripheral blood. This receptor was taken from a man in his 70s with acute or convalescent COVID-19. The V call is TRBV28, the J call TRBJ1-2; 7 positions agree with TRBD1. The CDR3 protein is CASVKTGRLGGYTF. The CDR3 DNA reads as TGTGCCAGCGTTAAGACAGGGCGGTTGGGCGGCTACACCTTC.